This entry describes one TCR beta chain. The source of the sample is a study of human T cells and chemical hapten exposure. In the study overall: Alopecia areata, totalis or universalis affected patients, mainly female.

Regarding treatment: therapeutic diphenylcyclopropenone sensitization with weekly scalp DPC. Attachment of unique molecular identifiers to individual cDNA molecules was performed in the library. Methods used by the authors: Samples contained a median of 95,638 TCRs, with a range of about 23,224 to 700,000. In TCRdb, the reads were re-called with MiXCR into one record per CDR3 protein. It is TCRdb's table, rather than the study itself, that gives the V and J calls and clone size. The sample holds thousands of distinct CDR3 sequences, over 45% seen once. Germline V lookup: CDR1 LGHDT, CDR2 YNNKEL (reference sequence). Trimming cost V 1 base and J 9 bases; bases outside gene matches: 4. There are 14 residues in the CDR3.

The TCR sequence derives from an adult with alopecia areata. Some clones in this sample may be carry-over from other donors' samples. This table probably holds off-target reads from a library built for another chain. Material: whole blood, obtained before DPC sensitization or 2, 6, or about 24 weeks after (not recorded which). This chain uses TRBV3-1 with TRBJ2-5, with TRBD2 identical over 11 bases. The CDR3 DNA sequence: TGTGCCAGCAGCCAAGGTGCTAGCGGGGGGCCCCAGTACTTC. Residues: CASSQGASGGPQYF.